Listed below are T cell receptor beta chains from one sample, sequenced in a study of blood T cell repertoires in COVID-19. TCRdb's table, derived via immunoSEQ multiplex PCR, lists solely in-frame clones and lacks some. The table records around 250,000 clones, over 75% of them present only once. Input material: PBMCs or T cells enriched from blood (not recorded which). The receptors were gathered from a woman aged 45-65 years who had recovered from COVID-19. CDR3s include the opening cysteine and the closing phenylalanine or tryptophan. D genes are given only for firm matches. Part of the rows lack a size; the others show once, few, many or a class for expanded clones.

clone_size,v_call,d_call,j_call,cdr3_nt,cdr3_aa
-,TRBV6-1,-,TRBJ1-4,TGTGCCAGCAGTGACCCACTACAGGCTGAAAAACTGTTTTTT,CASSDPLQAEKLFF
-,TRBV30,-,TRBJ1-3,TGTGCCTGGAGCAGTCAGGGATCCTTCTCTGGAAACACCATATATTTT,CAWSSQGSFSGNTIYF
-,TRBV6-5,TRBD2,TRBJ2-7,TGTGCCAGCAGTTACGACAGGACTAGCGGGACGGAGCAGTACTTC,CASSYDRTSGTEQYF
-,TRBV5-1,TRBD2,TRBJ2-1,TGCGCCAGCAGCTTAGAGCGGGAGGAAGATGAGCAGTTCTTC,CASSLEREEDEQFF
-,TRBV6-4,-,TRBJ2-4,TGTGCCAGCAGTGACTCCGGAGGAGCCAAAAACATTCAGTACTTC,CASSDSGGAKNIQYF
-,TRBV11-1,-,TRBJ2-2,-,CASTTGIFGAGELFF
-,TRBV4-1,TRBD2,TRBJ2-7,TGCGCCAGCAGCCAAGGACTAGCGGGAGCCAGCGAGCAGTACTTC,CASSQGLAGASEQYF
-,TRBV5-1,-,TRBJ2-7,TGCGCCAGCAGCGACTACTCCTACGAGCAGTACTTC,CASSDYSYEQYF
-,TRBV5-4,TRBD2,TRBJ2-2,TGTGCCACCCGAAGTGGGACTAGCGTAAACACCGGGGAGCTGTTTTTT,CATRSGTSVNTGELFF
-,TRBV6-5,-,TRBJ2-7,TGTGCCAGCAGTTACCGGGGAAGCTCCTACGAGCAGTACTTC,CASSYRGSSYEQYF
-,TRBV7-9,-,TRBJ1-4,TGTGCCAGCAGCTCGATCAGGGGAGTTCGGGAAAAACTGTTTTTT,CASSSIRGVREKLFF
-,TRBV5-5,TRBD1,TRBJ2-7,TGTGCCAGCAGCTGGAGACAGGGTACCTACGAGCAGTACTTC,CASSWRQGTYEQYF
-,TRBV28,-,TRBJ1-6,TGTGCCAGCAGCCCTTGGGCCTCCTTTCCCTATAATTCACCCCTCCACTTT,CASSPWASFPYNSPLHF
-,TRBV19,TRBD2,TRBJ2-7,TGTGCCAGTAGGGGACTAGCGGGAGCTCCCTACGAGCAGTACTTC,CASRGLAGAPYEQYF
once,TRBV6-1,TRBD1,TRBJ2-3,TGTGCCAGCAGTGAAGGTATAGGGGGCGCAGATACGCAGTATTTT,CASSEGIGGADTQYF
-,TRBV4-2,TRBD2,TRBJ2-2,TGTGCCAGCAGCCCTGGACTAGCGGGACGAATCACCGGGGAGCTGTTTTTT,CASSPGLAGRITGELFF
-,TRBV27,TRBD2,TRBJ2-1,TGTGCCAGCAGTCCATCTAGCGGGAGTAAACCCTACAATGAGCAGTTCTTC,CASSPSSGSKPYNEQFF
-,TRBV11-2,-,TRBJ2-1,TGTGCCAGCAGTTCCAGTAACAATGAGCAGTTCTTC,CASSSSNNEQFF
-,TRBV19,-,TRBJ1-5,TGTGCCAGTATCAGTCGGGGGGTGGATCAGCCCCAGCATTTT,CASISRGVDQPQHF
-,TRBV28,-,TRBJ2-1,TGTGCCAGCAGTTCTGGGATATCGGGAAATGAGCAGTTCTTC,CASSSGISGNEQFF
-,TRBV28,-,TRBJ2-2,TGTGCCAGCAGTTTGATAGTGGGCTCCCCCGGGGAGCTGTTTTTT,CASSLIVGSPGELFF
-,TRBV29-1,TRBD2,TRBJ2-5,TGCAGCGTTGCCTTGGGAGGGATGCGAGAGACCCAGTACTTC,CSVALGGMRETQYF
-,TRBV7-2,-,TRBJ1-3,TGTGCCAGCAGCTTTTCGGGAAACACCATATATTTT,CASSFSGNTIYF
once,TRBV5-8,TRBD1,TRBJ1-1,TGTGCCAGCACACTACCTCCCGGGACAGGGAACACTGAAGCTTTCTTT,CASTLPPGTGNTEAFF
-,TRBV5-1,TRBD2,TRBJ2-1,TGCGCCAGCAGCTTGGCCCTAGCGGGAGTTAGCTCCTACAATGAGCAGTTCTTC,CASSLALAGVSSYNEQFF
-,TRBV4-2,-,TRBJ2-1,TGTGCCAGCAGCCAACCTGGACGGGGACTCAACAATGAGCAGTTCTTC,CASSQPGRGLNNEQFF
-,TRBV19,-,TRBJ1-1,TGTGCCAGTAGTATCGACAGGTCTGGAAGGACTGAAGCTTTCTTT,CASSIDRSGRTEAFF
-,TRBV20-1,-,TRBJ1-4,TGCAGTGCTAGTAATAGGGGTTCGGCTAATGAAAAACTGTTTTTT,CSASNRGSANEKLFF
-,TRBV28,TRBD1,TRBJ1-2,TGTGCCAGCAGGCGACAGGGGAGGTCGGGCTACACCTTC,CASRRQGRSGYTF
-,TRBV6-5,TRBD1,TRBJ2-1,TGTGCCAGCAGTTACGGGACAGGGTACTACAATGAGCAGTTCTTC,CASSYGTGYYNEQFF
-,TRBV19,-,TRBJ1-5,TGTGCCAGTAGTATAGGGGCCCAGGGCCCGAAAAGGCCCCAGCATTTT,CASSIGAQGPKRPQHF
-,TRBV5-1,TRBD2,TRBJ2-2,TGCGCCAGCAGCTTGGGACTAGCGGGAGCCACCGGGGAGCTGTTTTTT,CASSLGLAGATGELFF
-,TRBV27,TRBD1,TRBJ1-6,TGTGCCAGCAGTCCATGGCCGACGACAGGGGGCAATTCACCCCTCCACTTT,CASSPWPTTGGNSPLHF
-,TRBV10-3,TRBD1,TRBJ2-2,TGTGCCATCAGCGACCCGGACAGGATTAACACCGGGGAGCTGTTTTTT,CAISDPDRINTGELFF
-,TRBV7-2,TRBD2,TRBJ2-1,TGTGCCAGCAGCTTAAGTTTGCTAGCGGGAGGATTTAAGTTCTTC,CASSLSLLAGGFKFF
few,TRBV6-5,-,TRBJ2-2,TGTGCCACGACAGAGAACACCGGGGAGCTGTTTTTT,CATTENTGELFF
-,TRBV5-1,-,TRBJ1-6,TGCGCCAGCAGTGAGGGTCTGAATTCACCCCTCCACTTT,CASSEGLNSPLHF
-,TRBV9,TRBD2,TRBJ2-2,TGTGCCAGCAGCACGATAGCGGGGACTAACACCGGGGAGCTGTTTTTT,CASSTIAGTNTGELFF
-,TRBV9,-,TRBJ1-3,TGTGCCAGCAGCGTAGATCTGGAGGCAGGAAACACCATATATTTT,CASSVDLEAGNTIYF
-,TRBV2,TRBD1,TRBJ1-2,TGTGCCAGCAGTTTTGACAGGGGGGATGGCTACACCTTC,CASSFDRGDGYTF
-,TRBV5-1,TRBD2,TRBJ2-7,TGCGCCAGCAGCTTGGGGTCTCGGGAGGGAGTCCACGAGCAGTACTTC,CASSLGSREGVHEQYF
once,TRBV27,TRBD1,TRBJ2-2,TGTGCCAGCAGAACATCCGGGACAGCGAACACCGGGGAGCTGTTTTTT,CASRTSGTANTGELFF
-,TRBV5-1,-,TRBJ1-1,TGCGCCAGCAGCTCCGGGGATCAGAACACTGAAGCTTTCTTT,CASSSGDQNTEAFF
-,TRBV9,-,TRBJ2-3,TGTGCCAGCAGCACCCAGGGCCTCTCTAGCACAGATACGCAGTATTTT,CASSTQGLSSTDTQYF
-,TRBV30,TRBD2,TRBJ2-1,TGTGCCTGGAGTTACCGACTAGCTGGTGAGCAGTTCTTC,CAWSYRLAGEQFF
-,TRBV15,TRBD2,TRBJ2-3,TGTGCCACCATCTTCGACCGGGACTACCGGATAATGACAGATACGCAGTATTTT,CATIFDRDYRIMTDTQYF
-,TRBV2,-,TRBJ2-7,TGTGCCAGCAGTGAAGAAGGTCAGGGTCCGCGCGAGCAGTACTTC,CASSEEGQGPREQYF
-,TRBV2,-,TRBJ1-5,TGTGCCAGCAGGACAGATTATAGCAATCAGCCCCAGCATTTT,CASRTDYSNQPQHF
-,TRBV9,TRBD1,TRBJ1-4,TGTGCCAGCAGCGTTTCAGGGGGCGCTGATGAAAAACTGTTTTTT,CASSVSGGADEKLFF
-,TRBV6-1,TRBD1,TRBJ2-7,TGTGCCAGCAGTGAAGCGGGACAGGGAATCTACGAGCAGTACTTC,CASSEAGQGIYEQYF
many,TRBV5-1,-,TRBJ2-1,TGCGCCAGCAGCTTCGGTTTTGATCTCCGGAGGAATGAGCAGTTCTTC,CASSFGFDLRRNEQFF
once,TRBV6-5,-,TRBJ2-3,TGTGCCAGCAGTCCTAAACCGGGATCAGATACGCAGTATTTT,CASSPKPGSDTQYF
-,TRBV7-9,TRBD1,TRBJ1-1,TGTGCCAGCAGCGGACAGGGGGGCACTGAAGCTTTCTTT,CASSGQGGTEAFF
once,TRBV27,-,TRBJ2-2,TGTGCCACCCAGGGTCCCCCCGGGGAGCTGTTTTTT,CATQGPPGELFF
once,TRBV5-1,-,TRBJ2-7,TGCGCCAGCAGCTTCCCGCAGGCTTACGAGCAGTACTTC,CASSFPQAYEQYF
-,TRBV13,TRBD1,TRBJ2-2,TGTGCCAGCAGCTCGAACCCTGGGACAGGGAGGATCGGGGAGCTGTTTTTT,CASSSNPGTGRIGELFF
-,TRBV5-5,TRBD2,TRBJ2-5,TGTGCCAGCAGCTTGGGGGCGGGAGGTTGGCAAGAGACCCAGTACTTC,CASSLGAGGWQETQYF